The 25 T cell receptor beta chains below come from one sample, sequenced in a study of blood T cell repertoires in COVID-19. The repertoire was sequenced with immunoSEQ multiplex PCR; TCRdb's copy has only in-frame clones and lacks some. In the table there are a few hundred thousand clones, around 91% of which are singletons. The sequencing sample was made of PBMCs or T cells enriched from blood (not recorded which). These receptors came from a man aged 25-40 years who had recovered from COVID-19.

DNA of the CDR3: TGTGCCAGCAGCTCCGGGACTAGCGTCTGGGATGAGCAGTTCTTC. Its translation: CASSSGTSVWDEQFF. The V gene is TRBV7-2, the J gene TRBJ2-1; 10 nucleotides align to TRBD2. With 4 bases clipped from V and 8 bases from J, the junction kept 8 bases outside the gene matches. Germline V lookup: CDR1 SGHTA, CDR2 FQGNSA. This CDR3 comprises 15 residues.

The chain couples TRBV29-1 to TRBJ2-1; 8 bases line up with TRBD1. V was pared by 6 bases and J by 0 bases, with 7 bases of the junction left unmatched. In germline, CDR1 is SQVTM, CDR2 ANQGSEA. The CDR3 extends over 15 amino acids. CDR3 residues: CSVLGQGSSYNEQFF. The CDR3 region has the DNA TGCAGCGTCTTAGGACAGGGAAGCTCCTACAATGAGCAGTTCTTC.

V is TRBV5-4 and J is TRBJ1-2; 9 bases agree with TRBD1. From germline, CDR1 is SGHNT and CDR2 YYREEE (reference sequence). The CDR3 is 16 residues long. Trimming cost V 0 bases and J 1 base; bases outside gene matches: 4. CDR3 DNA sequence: TGTGCCAGCAGCTTGGCACAGGGGGCTTTTAACTATGGCTACACCTTC. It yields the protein CASSLAQGAFNYGYTF.

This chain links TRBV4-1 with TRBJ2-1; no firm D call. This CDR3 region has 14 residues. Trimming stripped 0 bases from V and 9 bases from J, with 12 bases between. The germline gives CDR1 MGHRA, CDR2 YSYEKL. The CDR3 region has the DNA TGCGCCAGCAGCCAAGATAACCTAGACGGTGAGCAGTTCTTC. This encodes CASSQDNLDGEQFF.

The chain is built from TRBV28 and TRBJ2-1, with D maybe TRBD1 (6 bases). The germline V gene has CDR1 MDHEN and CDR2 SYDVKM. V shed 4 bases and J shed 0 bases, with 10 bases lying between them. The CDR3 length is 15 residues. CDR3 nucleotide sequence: TGTGCCAGCAGTTCGACAGGCCTCTCCTACAATGAGCAGTTCTTC. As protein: CASSSTGLSYNEQFF.

DNA for the CDR3: TGTGCCAGCACGCCAACCCTAGGGGATGAGCAGTTCTTC. Its translation: CASTPTLGDEQFF. The chain carries TRBV6-5 and TRBJ2-1; D might be TRBD1 (5 bases). Germline V gene sequence: CDR1 MNHEY, CDR2 SVGAGI. V was shortened by 7 bases and J by 8 bases, with 15 bases between the two germline ends. This CDR3 region has 13 residues.

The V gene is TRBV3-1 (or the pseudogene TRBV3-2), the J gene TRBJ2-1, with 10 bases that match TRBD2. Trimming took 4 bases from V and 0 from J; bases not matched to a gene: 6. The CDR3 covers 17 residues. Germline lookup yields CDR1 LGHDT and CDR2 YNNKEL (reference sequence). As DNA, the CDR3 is TGTGCCAGCAGCCCCACTAGCGGGACGAGCTCCTACAATGAGCAGTTCTTC. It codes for CASSPTSGTSSYNEQFF.

This CDR3 is CASSSGVGAGELFF. The CDR3 DNA reads as TGTGCCAGCAGCTCAGGTGTAGGGGCCGGGGAGCTGTTTTTT. The gene calls are TRBV5-5 and TRBJ2-2, with D possibly being TRBD1 (5 bases). Trimming shortened V by 3 bases and J by 6 bases, and 12 bases separated the two germline ends. The CDR3 length is 14 residues. From germline, CDR1 is SGHKS and CDR2 YYEKEE (reference sequence). The entire variable domain, with the rest obtained from reference TRBV5-5 and TRBJ2-2, is as follows: DAGVTQSPTHLIKTRGQQVTLRCSPISGHKSVSWYQQVLGQGPQFIFQYYEKEERGRGNFPDRFSARQFPNYSSELNVNALLLGDSALYLCASSSGVGAGELFFGEGSRLTVL.

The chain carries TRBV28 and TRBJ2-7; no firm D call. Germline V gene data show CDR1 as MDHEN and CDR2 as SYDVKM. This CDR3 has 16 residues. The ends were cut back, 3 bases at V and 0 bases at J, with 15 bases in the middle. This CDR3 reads CASSFHPSGSSYEQYF. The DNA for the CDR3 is TGTGCCAGCAGTTTCCACCCCTCCGGGTCCTCCTACGAGCAGTACTTC.

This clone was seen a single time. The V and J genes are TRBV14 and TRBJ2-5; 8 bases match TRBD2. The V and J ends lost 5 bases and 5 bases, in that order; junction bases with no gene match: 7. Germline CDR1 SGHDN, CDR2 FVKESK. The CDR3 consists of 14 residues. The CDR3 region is CASSKPGLVETQYF. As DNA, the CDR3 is TGTGCCAGCAGCAAACCGGGACTAGTTGAGACCCAGTACTTC.

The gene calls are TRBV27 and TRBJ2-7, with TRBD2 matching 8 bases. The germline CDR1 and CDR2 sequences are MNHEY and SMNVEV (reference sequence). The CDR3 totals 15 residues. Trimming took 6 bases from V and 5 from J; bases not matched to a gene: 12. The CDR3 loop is CASSQQREIDHEQYF. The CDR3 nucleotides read TGTGCCAGCAGCCAGCAGCGGGAGATCGACCACGAGCAGTACTTC.

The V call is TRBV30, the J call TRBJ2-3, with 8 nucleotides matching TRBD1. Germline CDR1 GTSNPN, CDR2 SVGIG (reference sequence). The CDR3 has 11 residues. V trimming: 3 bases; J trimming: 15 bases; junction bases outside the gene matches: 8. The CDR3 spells CAWRTGEVCYF. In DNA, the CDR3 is TGTGCCTGGAGGACAGGGGAAGTTTGTTATTTT. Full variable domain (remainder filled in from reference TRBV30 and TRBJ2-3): SQTIHQWPATLVQPVGSPLSLECTVEGTSNPNLYWYRQAAGRGLQLLFYSVGIGQISSEVPQNLSASRPQDRQFILSSKKLLLSDSGFYLCAWRTGEVCYFGPGTRLTVL.

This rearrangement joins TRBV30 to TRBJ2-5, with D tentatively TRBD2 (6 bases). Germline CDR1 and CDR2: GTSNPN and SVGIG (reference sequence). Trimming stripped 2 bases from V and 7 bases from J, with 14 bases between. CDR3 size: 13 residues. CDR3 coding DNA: TGTGCCTGGAGTATCCGGGTCGGGGGGACCCAGTACTTC. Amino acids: CAWSIRVGGTQYF.

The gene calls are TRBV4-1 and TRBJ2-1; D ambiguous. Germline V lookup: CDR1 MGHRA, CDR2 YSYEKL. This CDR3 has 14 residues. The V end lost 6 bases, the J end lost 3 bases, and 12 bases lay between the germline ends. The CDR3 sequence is CASRQTDYYNEQFF. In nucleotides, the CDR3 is TGCGCCAGCAGGCAAACAGATTACTACAATGAGCAGTTCTTC.

For the CDR3, the DNA is TGTGCCAGCACCAGGGGGTTTAGGGAGACCCAGTACTTC. Residues: CASTRGFRETQYF. The rearrangement uses TRBV2 and TRBJ2-5; 7 positions match TRBD1. The CDR3 is made up of 13 amino acids. After removal of 7 bases from V and 5 bases from J, the junction contained 7 bases not matched to a gene. Germline loops: CDR1 SNHLY, CDR2 FYNNEI.

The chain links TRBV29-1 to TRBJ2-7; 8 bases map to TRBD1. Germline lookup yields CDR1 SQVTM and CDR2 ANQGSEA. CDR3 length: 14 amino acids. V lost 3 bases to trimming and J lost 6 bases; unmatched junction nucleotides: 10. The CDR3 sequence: CSVEEDRVTGEQYF. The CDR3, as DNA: TGCAGCGTTGAGGAGGACAGGGTAACTGGCGAGCAGTACTTC.

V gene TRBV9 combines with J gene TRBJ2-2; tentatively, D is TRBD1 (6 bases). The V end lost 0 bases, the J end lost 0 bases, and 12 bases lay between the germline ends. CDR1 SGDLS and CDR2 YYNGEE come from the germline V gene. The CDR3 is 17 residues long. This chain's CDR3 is CASSVATGTSNTGELFF. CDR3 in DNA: TGTGCCAGCAGCGTAGCTACAGGGACGTCGAACACCGGGGAGCTGTTTTTT.

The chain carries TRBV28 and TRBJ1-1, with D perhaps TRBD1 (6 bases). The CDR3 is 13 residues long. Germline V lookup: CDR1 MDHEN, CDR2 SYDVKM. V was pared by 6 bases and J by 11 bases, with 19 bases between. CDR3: CASSYPNRVGAFF. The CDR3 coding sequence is TGTGCCAGCAGCTATCCGAACAGGGTCGGGGCTTTCTTT.

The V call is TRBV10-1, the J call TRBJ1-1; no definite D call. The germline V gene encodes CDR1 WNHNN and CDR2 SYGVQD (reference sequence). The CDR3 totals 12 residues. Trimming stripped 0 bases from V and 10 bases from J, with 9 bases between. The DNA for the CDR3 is TGCGCCAGCAGTGAGTCTGGCCAACGAGCTTTCTTT. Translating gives CASSESGQRAFF.

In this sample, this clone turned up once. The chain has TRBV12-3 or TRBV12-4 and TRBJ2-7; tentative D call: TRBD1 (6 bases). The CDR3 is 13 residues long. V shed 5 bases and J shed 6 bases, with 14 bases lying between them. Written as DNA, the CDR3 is TGTGCCAGCAGTCCAACAGGGTGGAGCGAGCAGTACTTC. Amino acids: CASSPTGWSEQYF.

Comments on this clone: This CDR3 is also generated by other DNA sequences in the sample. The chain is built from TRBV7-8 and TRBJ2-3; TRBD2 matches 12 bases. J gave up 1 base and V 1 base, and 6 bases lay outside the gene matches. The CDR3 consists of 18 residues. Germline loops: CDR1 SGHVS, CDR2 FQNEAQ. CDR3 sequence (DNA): TGTGCCAGCAGCTTAGGTCTAGCGGGAGGGCCCGGCACAGATACGCAGTATTTT. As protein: CASSLGLAGGPGTDTQYF.

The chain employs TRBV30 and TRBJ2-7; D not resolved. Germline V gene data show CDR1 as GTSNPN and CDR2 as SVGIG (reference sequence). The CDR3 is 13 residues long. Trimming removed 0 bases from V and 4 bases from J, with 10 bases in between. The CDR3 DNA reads TGTGCCTGGAGTGTTGAGCACTATTACGAGCAGTACTTC. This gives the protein CAWSVEHYYEQYF.

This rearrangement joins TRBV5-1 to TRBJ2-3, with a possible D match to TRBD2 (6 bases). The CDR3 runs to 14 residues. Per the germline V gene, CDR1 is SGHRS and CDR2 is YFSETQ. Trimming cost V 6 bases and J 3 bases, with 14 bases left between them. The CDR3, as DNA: TGCGCCAGCACGGCGGAGGGAGGTACAGATACGCAGTATTTT. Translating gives CASTAEGGTDTQYF. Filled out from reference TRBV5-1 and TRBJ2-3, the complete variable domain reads KAGVTQTPRYLIKTRGQQVTLSCSPISGHRSVSWYQQTPGQGLQFLFEYFSETQRNKGNFPGRFSGRQFSNSRSEMNVSTLELGDSALYLCASTAEGGTDTQYFGPGTRLTVL.

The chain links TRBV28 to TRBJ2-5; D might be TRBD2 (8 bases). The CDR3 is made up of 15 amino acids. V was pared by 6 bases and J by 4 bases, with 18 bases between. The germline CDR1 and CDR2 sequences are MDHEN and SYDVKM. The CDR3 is CASRVGQAGGETQYF. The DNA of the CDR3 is TGTGCCAGCAGAGTAGGACAGGCGGGAGGAGAGACCCAGTACTTC.

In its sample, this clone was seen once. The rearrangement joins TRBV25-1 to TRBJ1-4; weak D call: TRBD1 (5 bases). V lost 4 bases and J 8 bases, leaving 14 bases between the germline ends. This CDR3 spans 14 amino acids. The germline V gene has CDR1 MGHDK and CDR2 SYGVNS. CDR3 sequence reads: CASSVGGPREKLFF. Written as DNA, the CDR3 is TGTGCCAGCAGTGTCGGGGGACCCAGGGAAAAACTGTTTTTT.